This TCR beta chain originates from a study of cytomegalovirus exposure and HLA in healthy donors. In the PCR, 60 Vbeta and 13 Jbeta primers were used. The method was immunoSEQ multiplex PCR; TCRdb's version includes in-frame clones alone and lacks a portion of them. The sample has 100,000 or so clones, 74% seen once. V was clipped by 6 bases and J by 5 bases; unmatched bases: 6. Germline assignment: CDR1 MNHEY and CDR2 SVGAGI. This CDR3 has 13 amino acids. The sample comprised PBMCs. The source of this sequence is a man in his fifties or sixties in good health and CMV-seropositive. The chain has TRBV6-5 and TRBJ2-5; 7 bases fit TRBD1. The CDR3 reads CASSLFRGETQYF. The CDR3 DNA sequence: TGTGCCAGCAGCCTCTTCAGGGGGGAGACCCAGTACTTC.